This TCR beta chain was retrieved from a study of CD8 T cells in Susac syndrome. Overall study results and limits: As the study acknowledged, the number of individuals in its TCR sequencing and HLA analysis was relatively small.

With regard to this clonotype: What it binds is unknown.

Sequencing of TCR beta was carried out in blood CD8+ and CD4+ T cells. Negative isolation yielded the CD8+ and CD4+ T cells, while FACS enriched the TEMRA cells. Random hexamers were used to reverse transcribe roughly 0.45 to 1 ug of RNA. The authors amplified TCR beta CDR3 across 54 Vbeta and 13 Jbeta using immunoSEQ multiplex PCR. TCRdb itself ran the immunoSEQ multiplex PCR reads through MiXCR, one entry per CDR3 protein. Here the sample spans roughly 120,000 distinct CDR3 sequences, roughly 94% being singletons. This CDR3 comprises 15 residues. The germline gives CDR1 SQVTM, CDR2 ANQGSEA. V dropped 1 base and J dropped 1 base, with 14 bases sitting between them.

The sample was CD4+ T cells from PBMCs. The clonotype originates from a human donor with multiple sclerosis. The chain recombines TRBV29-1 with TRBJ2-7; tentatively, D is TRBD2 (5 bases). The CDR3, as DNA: TGCAGCGTTGAAGGGCCCGGGGTCGGGTCCTACGAGCAGTACTTC. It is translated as CSVEGPGVGSYEQYF.